The 5 T cell receptor beta chains below come from one sample, sequenced in a study of cytomegalovirus exposure and HLA in healthy donors. It was with 60 Vbeta and 13 Jbeta primers that the PCR ran. The data were produced by immunoSEQ multiplex PCR, yet TCRdb's version contains in-frame clones alone and is incomplete. This table has about 100,000 clones, 60% to 80% appearing once. Sequenced sample: PBMCs. These receptors came from a man in his sixties in good health and CMV-seropositive.

This chain connects TRBV5-1 to TRBJ2-7; 8 bases fit TRBD2. The CDR3 is 17 amino acids. Per germline, CDR1 SGHRS and CDR2 YFSETQ. V gave up 4 bases and J gave up 2 bases; unmatched junction bases: 14. The CDR3 reads CASSLNHLAGFPYEQYF. DNA of the CDR3: TGCGCCAGCAGCCTGAACCACTTAGCGGGGTTTCCCTACGAGCAGTACTTC. Filled out from reference TRBV5-1 and TRBJ2-7, the complete variable domain reads KAGVTQTPRYLIKTRGQQVTLSCSPISGHRSVSWYQQTPGQGLQFLFEYFSETQRNKGNFPGRFSGRQFSNSRSEMNVSTLELGDSALYLCASSLNHLAGFPYEQYFGPGTRLTVT.

The chain links TRBV6-5 to TRBJ2-7; TRBD1 matches 7 bases. CDR1 and CDR2 from the germline V gene are MNHEY and SVGAGI. The V and J ends lost 0 bases and 4 bases, in that order; junction bases with no gene match: 6. This CDR3 contains 15 residues. CDR3 DNA sequence: TGTGCCAGCAGTTACTCTGGGGGACAGCTATACGAGCAGTACTTC. Translated: CASSYSGGQLYEQYF.

Note on this clone: The junction and the germline gene differ at one end; a read error may be behind it. The chain joins TRBV7-8 to TRBJ1-1; tentative D call: TRBD1 (6 bases). There are 14 residues in the CDR3. Germline CDR1 is SGHVS and CDR2 is FQNEAQ. CDR3 bases: TGTGCCAGCAGAATACAGGGAATGAAAACTGAAGCTTTCTTT. Translating it yields CASRIQGMKTEAFF.

The chain recombines TRBV6-5 with TRBJ1-1, with D possibly TRBD1 on 5 matching bases. CDR3 length: 14 residues. The germline CDR1 and CDR2 sequences are MNHEY and SVGAGI. Between the trimmed V and J ends, which lost 4 bases and 1 base, there was a span of 10 bases. The CDR3 DNA sequence: TGTGCCAGCAGTTTTCGACAGAAGAACACTGAAGCTTTCTTT. Its protein product is CASSFRQKNTEAFF.

The rearrangement joins TRBV9 to TRBJ2-3; D is perhaps TRBD2 (6 bases). The V end was cut by 2 bases, the J end by 2 bases, with 9 bases between. Germline V CDR1 and CDR2: SGDLS, YYNGEE. The CDR3 covers 14 residues. The CDR3 loop is CASSVGLYTDTQYF. In nucleotides, the CDR3 is TGTGCCAGCAGCGTGGGACTTTACACAGATACGCAGTATTTT. The complete variable domain, with remaining parts taken from reference TRBV9 and TRBJ2-3, reads DSGVTQTPKHLITATGQRVTLRCSPRSGDLSVYWYQQSLDQGLQFLIQYYNGEERAKGNILERFSAQQFPDLHSELNLSSLELGDSALYFCASSVGLYTDTQYFGPGTRLTVL.